This TCR beta chain was captured by sequencing in a study of beta chain features in type 1 diabetes. Study background: All samples yielded some 110 million examined sorted cells. The study's findings and limits: For TCRB rearrangement, an influence of HLA type remained unresolved here. In type 1 diabetes patients, VDJ junctions had fewer insertions; deletions at these junctions were more frequent.

As regards this clone: Its target is not known.

As every portion of the isolated RNA was reverse transcribed, the sequencing read expressed TCRB transcripts. The method was immunoSEQ multiplex PCR; TCRdb's version includes in-frame clones alone and lacks a portion of them. The sample has about 350,000 clones, around 20% seen once. V shed 5 bases and J 6 bases; nucleotides not matched to a gene: 8. The CDR3 loop spans 14 amino acids. Per the germline V gene, CDR1 is SGHDT and CDR2 is YYEEEE. Naive, central memory, regulatory and stem cell-like memory cells within the CD4+ compartment were sorted using CD45RO/CCR7/CD25/CD127/CD95/CD27. This sequence joins TRBV5-6 and TRBJ1-5; 7 bases map to TRBD1. Source material: naive CD4+ T cells from blood. The sequence derives from a woman between 18 and 30 years old in good health. Written as DNA, the CDR3 is TGTGCCAGCAGGTTAGGACAGGCGGGTCAGCCCCAGCATTTT. Translating gives CASRLGQAGQPQHF.